A selection of T cell receptor beta chains follows, all from one sample in a study of blood T cell repertoires in COVID-19. Clones were read by immunoSEQ multiplex PCR, and TCRdb kept only the in-frame ones, dropping some. The sample includes 270,000 or so clones, approximately 83% of them seen just once. The sample comprised PBMCs or T cells enriched from blood (not recorded which). Source of these receptors: a man aged 45 to 65 who had recovered from COVID-19. Both conserved end residues are part of each CDR3. A D gene is named only where the DNA matches it firmly. Clone size is stated in some rows and not others, as once, few, many or a class when expanded.

TGCGCCAGCAGCCTTCAGGGGGGAACAGATACGCAGTATTTT | CASSLQGGTDTQYF | TRBJ2-3 | - | - | TRBV5-1
TGTGCCAGCAGTCCCCGGACTAGCGGGAGATTCGGAGATACGCAGTATTTT | CASSPRTSGRFGDTQYF | TRBJ2-3 | - | TRBD2 | TRBV2
TGCAGCGTTGGACAGGGCGGTCTTGAAGCTTTCTTT | CSVGQGGLEAFF | TRBJ1-1 | - | TRBD1 | TRBV29-1
TGTGCCTTCACAGGGTCAGGAAACACCATATATTTT | CAFTGSGNTIYF | TRBJ1-3 | - | - | TRBV30
TGTGCCAGCTCACACGGTCGGTTTTACGAGCAGTACTTC | CASSHGRFYEQYF | TRBJ2-7 | - | - | TRBV18
TGTGCCAGCAGCATTGGCGGGCCCCAGCATTTT | CASSIGGPQHF | TRBJ1-5 | - | - | TRBV28
TGTGCCAGCAGCCTCTTTTGGGGGACAGCTGATGAAAAACTGTTTTTT | CASSLFWGTADEKLFF | TRBJ1-4 | - | TRBD1 | TRBV9
TGTGCCAGCAGCTTAGTGAGTCTTGGCTACACCTTC | CASSLVSLGYTF | TRBJ1-2 | - | - | TRBV7-2
TGTGCCAGTAGTCCCGGACAGTGGAACCAAAAACTGTTTTTT | CASSPGQWNQKLFF | TRBJ1-4 | - | - | TRBV19
TGTGCCAGCAGCCAAACAGGGTTAGTTACCGGGGAGCTGTTTTTT | CASSQTGLVTGELFF | TRBJ2-2 | - | - | TRBV4-2
TGTGCCATCAGTGGGGACAGGGTTTCGAGGGCTGAAGCTTTCTTT | CAISGDRVSRAEAFF | TRBJ1-1 | few | TRBD1 | TRBV10-3
TGTGCCAGCAGCAAGGCCGGGACAGGGGGGCATGAGCAGTTCTTC | CASSKAGTGGHEQFF | TRBJ2-1 | once | TRBD1 | TRBV4-2
TGTGCCAGTAGTATGGGGGGTCAGCCCCAGCATTTT | CASSMGGQPQHF | TRBJ1-5 | - | - | TRBV19
TGCAGCGTTGCAGGGGAGAGCAATCAGCCCCAGCATTTT | CSVAGESNQPQHF | TRBJ1-5 | once | - | TRBV29-1
TGTGCCAGCAGCTTAGATCTTCCTCGGGTGACTCCAAAAACTAACTATGGCTACACCTTC | CASSLDLPRVTPKTNYGYTF | TRBJ1-2 | - | - | TRBV11-2
TGTGCCAGCAGTGCGGGGACTAGCGGGAGGGCCGTCTACAATGAGCAGTTCTTC | CASSAGTSGRAVYNEQFF | TRBJ2-1 | - | TRBD2 | TRBV6-4
TGTGCCAGCAGGCGGGAGGGGACAGAGACCCAGTACTTC | CASRREGTETQYF | TRBJ2-5 | - | TRBD2 | TRBV3-1/TRBV3-2
TGCGCCACCATTAGGTCGGGGGGGCACTACGAGCAGTACTTC | CATIRSGGHYEQYF | TRBJ2-7 | once | TRBD2 | TRBV10-2
TGTGCTAGTGGTTGGTGGGGACAGGGGGTTCCCTACGAGCAGTACTTC | CASGWWGQGVPYEQYF | TRBJ2-7 | - | TRBD1 | TRBV12-5
TGTGCCAGCCGCAACCGGGGGACAGGGGCCCAAAACGAGCAGTACTTC | CASRNRGTGAQNEQYF | TRBJ2-7 | - | TRBD1 | TRBV19
TGTGCCAGCAGCCAAGAACCCGGGGGGCTTGTAGAGCAGTACTTC | CASSQEPGGLVEQYF | TRBJ2-7 | - | - | TRBV3-1/TRBV3-2
TGTGCCAGCAGCCAACCTCAGGTTAACTATGGCTACACCTTC | CASSQPQVNYGYTF | TRBJ1-2 | - | - | TRBV3-1/TRBV3-2